This T cell receptor (beta chain) was recorded in a study of blood T cell repertoires in COVID-19. Study at large: Material from acute and convalescent COVID-19 was sourced from the United States, Italy and Spain. PBMCs, B-cell-depleted T cells, or T cells were the source of the cDNA or gDNA that made up the material.

The germline V gene encodes CDR1 SGDLS and CDR2 YYNGEE. The V end lost 4 bases, the J end lost 4 bases, and 14 bases lay between the germline ends. CDR3 length: 14 residues. Per the study methods: The authors estimated nucleated cell counts from reference gene primer amplification. Profiled with immunoSEQ multiplex PCR; TCRdb holds only in-frame clones, not every one. That table is the source of V, J and clone size, and D and trimming were worked out from the DNA. Among fewer than 50,000 clones listed, more than 75% were seen once. V usage is TRBV9 and J usage is TRBJ1-2; possibly TRBD1 for D (5 bases). Sequenced input: peripheral blood. This receptor was taken from a man in his fifties with active COVID-19. This CDR3 is CASSFQGYGYGYTF. As DNA, the CDR3 is TGTGCCAGCAGCTTTCAGGGCTACGGCTATGGCTACACCTTC.